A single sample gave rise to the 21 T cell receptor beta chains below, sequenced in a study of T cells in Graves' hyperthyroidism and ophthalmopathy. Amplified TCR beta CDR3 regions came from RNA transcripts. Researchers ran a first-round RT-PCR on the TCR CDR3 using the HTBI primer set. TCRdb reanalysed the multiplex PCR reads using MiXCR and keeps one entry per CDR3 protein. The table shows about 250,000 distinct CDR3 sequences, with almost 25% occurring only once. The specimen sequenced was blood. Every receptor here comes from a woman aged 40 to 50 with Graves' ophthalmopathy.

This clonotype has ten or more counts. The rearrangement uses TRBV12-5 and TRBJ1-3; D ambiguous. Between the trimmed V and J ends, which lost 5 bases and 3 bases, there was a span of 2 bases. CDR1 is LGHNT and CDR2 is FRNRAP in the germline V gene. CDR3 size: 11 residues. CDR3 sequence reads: CASGDGNTIYF. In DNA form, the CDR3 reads TGTGCTAGTGGTGATGGAAACACCATATATTTT.

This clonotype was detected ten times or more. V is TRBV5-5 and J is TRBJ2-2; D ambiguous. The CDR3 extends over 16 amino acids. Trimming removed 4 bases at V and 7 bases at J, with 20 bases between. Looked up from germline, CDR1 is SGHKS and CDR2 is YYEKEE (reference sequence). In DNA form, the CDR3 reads TGTGCCAGCAGCGTGGACCCCAGCCTTGAGATCGGGGAGCTGTTTTTT. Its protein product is CASSVDPSLEIGELFF.

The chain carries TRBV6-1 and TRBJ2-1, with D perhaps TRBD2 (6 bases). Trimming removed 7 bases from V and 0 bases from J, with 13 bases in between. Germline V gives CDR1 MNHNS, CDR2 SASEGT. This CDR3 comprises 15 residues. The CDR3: CASNRGGVSYNEQFF. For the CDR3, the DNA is TGTGCCAGCAACCGGGGCGGGGTCTCCTACAATGAGCAGTTCTTC.

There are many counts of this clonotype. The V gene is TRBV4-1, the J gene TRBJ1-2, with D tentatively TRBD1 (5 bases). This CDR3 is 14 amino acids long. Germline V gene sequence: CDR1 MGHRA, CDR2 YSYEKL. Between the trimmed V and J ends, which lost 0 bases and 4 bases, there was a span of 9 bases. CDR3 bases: TGCGCCAGCAGCCAAGATAGTCAGGGCTATGGCTACACCTTC. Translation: CASSQDSQGYGYTF.

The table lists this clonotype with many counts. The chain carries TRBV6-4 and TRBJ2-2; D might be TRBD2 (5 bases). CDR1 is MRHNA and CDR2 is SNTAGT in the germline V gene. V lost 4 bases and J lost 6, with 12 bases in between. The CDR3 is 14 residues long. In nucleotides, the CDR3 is TGTGCCAGCAGTGCGGGCCCGGGGTCCGGGGAGCTGTTTTTT. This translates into CASSAGPGSGELFF.

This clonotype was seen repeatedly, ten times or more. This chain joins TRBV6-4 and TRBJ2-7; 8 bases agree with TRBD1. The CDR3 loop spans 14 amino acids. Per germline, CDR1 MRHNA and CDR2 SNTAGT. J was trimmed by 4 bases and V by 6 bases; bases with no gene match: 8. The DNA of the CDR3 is TGTGCCAGCAGCGACAGGGGACGGCAATACGAGCAGTACTTC. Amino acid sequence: CASSDRGRQYEQYF.

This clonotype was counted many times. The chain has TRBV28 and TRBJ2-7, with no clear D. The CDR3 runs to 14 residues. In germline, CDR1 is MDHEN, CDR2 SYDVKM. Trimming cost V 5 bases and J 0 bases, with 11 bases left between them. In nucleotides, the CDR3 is TGTGCCAGCAGTCCTGACTTGCTCTCCTACGAGCAGTACTTC. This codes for CASSPDLLSYEQYF.

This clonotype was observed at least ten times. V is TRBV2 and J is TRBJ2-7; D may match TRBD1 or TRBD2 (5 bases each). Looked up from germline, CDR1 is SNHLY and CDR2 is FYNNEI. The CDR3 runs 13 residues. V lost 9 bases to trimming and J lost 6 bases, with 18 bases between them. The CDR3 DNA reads TGTGCCAGGAGAGGGCAGGGCGAAGGCGAGCAGTACTTC. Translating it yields CARRGQGEGEQYF. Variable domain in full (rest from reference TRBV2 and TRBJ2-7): EPEVTQTPSHQVTQMGQEVILRCVPISNHLYFYWYRQILGQKVEFLVSFYNNEISEKSEIFDDQFSVERPDGSNFTLKIRSTKLEDSAMYFCARRGQGEGEQYFGPGTRLTVT.

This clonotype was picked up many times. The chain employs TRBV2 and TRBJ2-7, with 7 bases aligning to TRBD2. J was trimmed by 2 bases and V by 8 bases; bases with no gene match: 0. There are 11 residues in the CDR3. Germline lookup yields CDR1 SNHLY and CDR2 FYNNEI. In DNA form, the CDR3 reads TGTGCCAGCGGGAGGGCCTACGAGCAGTACTTC. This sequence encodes CASGRAYEQYF. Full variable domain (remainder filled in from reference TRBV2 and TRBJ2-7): EPEVTQTPSHQVTQMGQEVILRCVPISNHLYFYWYRQILGQKVEFLVSFYNNEISEKSEIFDDQFSVERPDGSNFTLKIRSTKLEDSAMYFCASGRAYEQYFGPGTRLTVT.

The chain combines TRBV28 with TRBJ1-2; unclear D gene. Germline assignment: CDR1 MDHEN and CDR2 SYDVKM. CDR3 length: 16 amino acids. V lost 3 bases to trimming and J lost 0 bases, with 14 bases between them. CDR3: CASSLDPQAANYGYTF. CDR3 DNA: TGTGCCAGCAGTTTGGACCCCCAGGCAGCTAACTATGGCTACACCTTC.

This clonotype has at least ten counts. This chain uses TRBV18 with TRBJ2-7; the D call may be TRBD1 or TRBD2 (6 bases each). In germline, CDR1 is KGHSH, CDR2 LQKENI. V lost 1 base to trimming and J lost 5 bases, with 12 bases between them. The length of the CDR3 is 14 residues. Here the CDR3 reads CASSPRGTIDEQYF. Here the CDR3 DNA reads TGTGCCAGCTCACCACGCGGGACAATCGACGAGCAGTACTTC.

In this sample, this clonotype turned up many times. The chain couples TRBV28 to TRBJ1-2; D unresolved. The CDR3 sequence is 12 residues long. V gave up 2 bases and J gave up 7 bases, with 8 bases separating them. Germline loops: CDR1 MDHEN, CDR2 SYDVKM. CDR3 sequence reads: CASSLMGSGYTF. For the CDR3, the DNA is TGTGCCAGCAGTTTAATGGGGTCTGGCTACACCTTC.

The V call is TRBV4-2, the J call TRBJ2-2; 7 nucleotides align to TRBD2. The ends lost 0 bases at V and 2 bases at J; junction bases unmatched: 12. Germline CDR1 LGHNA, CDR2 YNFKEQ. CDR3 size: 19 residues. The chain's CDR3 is CASSQDHQTSGANTGELFF. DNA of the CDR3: TGTGCCAGCAGCCAAGATCATCAGACCAGCGGGGCTAACACCGGGGAGCTGTTTTTT.

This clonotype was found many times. In DNA, the CDR3 is TGTGCCAGTCCTAGCGGGAGGTATACCGGGGAGCTGTTTTTT. This encodes CASPSGRYTGELFF. The V gene is TRBV6-5, the J gene TRBJ2-2, with 11 bases fitting TRBD2. The germline V gene has CDR1 MNHEY and CDR2 SVGAGI. J gave up 5 bases and V 9 bases, and 5 bases lay outside the gene matches. There are 14 residues in the CDR3.

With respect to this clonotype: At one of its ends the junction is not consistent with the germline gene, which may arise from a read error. CDR3 amino acids: CSATAGGTGEAQYF. The CDR3 nucleotides read TGCAGTGCTACTGCGGGAGGCACCGGAGAGGCCCAGTACTTC. This rearrangement joins TRBV20-1 to TRBJ2-5; 8 bases are shared with TRBD2. This CDR3 contains 14 residues. Germline CDR1 DFQATT, CDR2 SNEGSKA (reference sequence).

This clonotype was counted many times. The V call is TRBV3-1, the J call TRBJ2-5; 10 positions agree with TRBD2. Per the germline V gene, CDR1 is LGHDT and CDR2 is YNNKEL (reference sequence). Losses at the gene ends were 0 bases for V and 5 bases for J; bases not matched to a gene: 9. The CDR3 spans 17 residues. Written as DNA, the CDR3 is TGTGCCAGCAGCCAAGATATGAGCGGGAGGGCCAGGGAGACCCAGTACTTC. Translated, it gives CASSQDMSGRARETQYF.

The DNA of the CDR3 is TGTGCCAGCAGTTACAGGCCAGGGATGGGTGGCTACACCTTC. This codes for CASSYRPGMGGYTF. The chain has TRBV6-5 and TRBJ1-2, with D maybe TRBD1 (5 bases). The V end lost 2 bases, the J end lost 7 bases, and 14 bases lay between the germline ends. The CDR3 length is 14 residues. Germline CDR1 MNHEY, CDR2 SVGAGI.

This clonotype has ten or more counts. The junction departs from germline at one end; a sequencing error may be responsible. CDR3 coding DNA: TGTGCCAGCAGCCTAGGACCCCGAGATCAGCCCCAGCATTTT. Translation gives CASSLGPRDQPQHF. V usage is TRBV13 and J usage is TRBJ1-5; no clear D. The CDR3 covers 14 residues. Per the germline V gene, CDR1 is PRHDT and CDR2 is FYEKMQ (reference sequence).

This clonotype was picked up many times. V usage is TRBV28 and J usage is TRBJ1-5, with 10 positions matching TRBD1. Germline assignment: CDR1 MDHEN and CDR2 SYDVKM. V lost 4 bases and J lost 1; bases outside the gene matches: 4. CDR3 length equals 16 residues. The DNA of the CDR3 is TGTGCCAGCAGTTCGAGGACAGGGGGGAGCAATCAGCCCCAGCATTTT. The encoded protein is CASSSRTGGSNQPQHF. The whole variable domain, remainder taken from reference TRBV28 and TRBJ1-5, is DVKVTQSSRYLVKRTGEKVFLECVQDMDHENMFWYRQDPGLGLRLIYFSYDVKMKEKGDIPEGYSVSREKKERFSLILESASTNQTSMYLCASSSRTGGSNQPQHFGDGTRLSIL.

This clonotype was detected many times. The CDR3 protein is CASSYSRYSNQPQHF. The CDR3 DNA reads as TGTGCCAGCAGTTACTCGAGATATAGCAATCAGCCCCAGCATTTT. The chain recombines TRBV6-5 with TRBJ1-5; D unresolved. V lost 0 bases and J lost 0, with 6 bases in between. Germline lookup yields CDR1 MNHEY and CDR2 SVGAGI. This CDR3 comprises 15 residues.

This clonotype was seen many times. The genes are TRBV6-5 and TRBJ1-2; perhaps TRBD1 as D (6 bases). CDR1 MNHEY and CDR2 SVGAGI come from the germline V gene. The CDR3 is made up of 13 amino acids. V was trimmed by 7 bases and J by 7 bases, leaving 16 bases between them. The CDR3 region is CASKEGPGAGYTF. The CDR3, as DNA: TGTGCCAGCAAGGAGGGACCAGGGGCTGGCTACACCTTC.